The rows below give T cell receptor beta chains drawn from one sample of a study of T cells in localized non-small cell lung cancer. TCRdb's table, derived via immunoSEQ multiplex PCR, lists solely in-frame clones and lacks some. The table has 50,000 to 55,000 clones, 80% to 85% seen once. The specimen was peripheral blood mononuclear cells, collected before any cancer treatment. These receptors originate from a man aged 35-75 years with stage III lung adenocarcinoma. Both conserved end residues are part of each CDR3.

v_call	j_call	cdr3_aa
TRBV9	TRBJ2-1	CASSVAGGTPTGQFF
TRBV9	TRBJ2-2	CASSVGVSVGTGELFF
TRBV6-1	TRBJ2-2	CASSGTAGGELFF
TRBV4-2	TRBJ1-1	CASSPPGRIPNTEKAFF
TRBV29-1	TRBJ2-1	CSVEVGTNPYNEQFF
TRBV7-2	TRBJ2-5	CASSLVVGSETQYF
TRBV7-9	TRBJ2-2	CASSWTGSGTGELFF
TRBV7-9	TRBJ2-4	CASSQLGGQAGRGKNIQYF
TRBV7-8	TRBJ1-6	CASSLTADSPLHF
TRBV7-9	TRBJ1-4	CASSSLSTNEKLFF
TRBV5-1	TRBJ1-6	CASSLGQVDDSPLHF
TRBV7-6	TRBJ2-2	CASSGDREGYTGELFF
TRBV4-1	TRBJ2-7	CASSQDPGDRTYEQYF
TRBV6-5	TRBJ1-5	CASSRAWDQPQHF
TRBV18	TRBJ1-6	CASSPGQGPSPLHF
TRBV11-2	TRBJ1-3	CASSGGFQRNTIYF
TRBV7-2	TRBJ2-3	CASSLLLTGVTDTQYF
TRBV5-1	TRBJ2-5	CASSLVVTGQETQYF
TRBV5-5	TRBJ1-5	CASSTGGNQPQHF
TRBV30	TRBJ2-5	CAQNWREQETQYF
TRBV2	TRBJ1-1	CASSGEYRSTEAFF
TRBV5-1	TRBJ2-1	CARTQYNEQFF
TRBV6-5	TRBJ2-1	CASSYRSGSEQFF
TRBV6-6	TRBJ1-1	CASSYEQGAGSEAFF
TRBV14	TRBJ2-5	CASSRGQETQYF
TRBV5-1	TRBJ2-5	CASSSSSVDQETQYF
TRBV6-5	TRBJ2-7	CASSYSLGRLYF
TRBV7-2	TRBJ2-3	CASSDRLASDTQYF